These 28 T cell receptor beta chains were sequenced from one sample in a study of cytomegalovirus exposure and HLA in healthy donors. This PCR relied on a set of 60 Vbeta primers and 13 Jbeta primers. TCRdb keeps only in-frame clones here, not all; method: immunoSEQ multiplex PCR. The data show just under 250,000 clones, 82% seen once. Sequenced: PBMCs. The receptors shown here come from a woman between 40 and 50 years old in good health and CMV-seropositive.

The chain employs TRBV5-1 and TRBJ2-1, with 12 bases lining up with TRBD2. J lost 0 bases, V lost 4 bases, and 5 bases had no gene match. The CDR3 spans 17 residues. Germline CDR1 SGHRS, CDR2 YFSETQ. As DNA, the CDR3 is TGCGCCAGCAGCACTAGGACTAGCGGGACCTCCTACAATGAGCAGTTCTTC. Translating it yields CASSTRTSGTSYNEQFF.

V is TRBV6-5 and J is TRBJ2-2, with 8 bases lining up with TRBD2. This CDR3 comprises 13 residues. The V gene's germline CDR1 is MNHEY and CDR2 SVGAGI. After removal of 6 bases from V and 6 bases from J, the junction contained 3 bases not matched to a gene. The CDR3 coding sequence is TGTGCCAGCAGCCACGGGGGGGCCGGGGAGCTGTTTTTT. It translates to CASSHGGAGELFF.

V usage is TRBV5-1 and J usage is TRBJ2-2; TRBD2 might be the D (6 bases). Trimming removed 0 bases from V and 3 bases from J, with 12 bases in between. The CDR3 is 16 amino acids. CDR1 and CDR2 from the germline V gene are SGHRS and YFSETQ. CDR3 nucleotides: TGCGCCAGCAGCTTGGCTGGCGGGGTCTACACCGGGGAGCTGTTTTTT. It is translated as CASSLAGGVYTGELFF.

The rearrangement uses TRBV21-1 and TRBJ2-5; the D call in the table, TRBD1, was not verified against the DNA. TRBV21-1 is tagged as a pseudogene. The CDR3 runs to 16 residues. The CDR3 region is CASSNSDRHLKETQYF. CDR3 in DNA: TGTGCCAGCAGCAATTCGGACAGACACCTTAAAGAGACCCAGTACTTC.

This clone has more than one count but fewer than ten. The V call is TRBV19, the J call TRBJ2-1, with 8 bases matching TRBD2. The CDR3 sequence is 15 residues long. Germline CDR1 reads LNHDA; CDR2 reads SQIVND (reference sequence). The junction had 11 bases not matched to a gene; V was cut back by 2 bases and J by 11 bases. The CDR3 is CASSISREGEGQQFF. The DNA of the CDR3 is TGTGCCAGTAGTATATCCCGGGAGGGCGAGGGACAGCAGTTCTTC.

The chain is built from TRBV15 and TRBJ1-5; D call uncertain. Trimming left V 5 bases short and J 2 bases short, with 10 bases between. CDR1 is LNHNV, CDR2 YYDKDF, per germline (reference sequence). The CDR3 extends over 14 amino acids. The CDR3, as DNA: TGTGCCACCAGCCGAGGCGGGGGCAATCAGCCCCAGCATTTT. Amino acid sequence: CATSRGGGNQPQHF.

The chain joins TRBV4-1 to TRBJ2-5; possible D gene TRBD1, 5 bases. The DNA end is more similar to TRBJ2-7, so the J call may be wrong. The length of the CDR3 is 14 residues. In germline, CDR1 is MGHRA, CDR2 YSYEKL. The CDR3 DNA sequence: TGCGCCAGCAGCCGGTCGGACACCTCCTACGAGCAGTACTTC. Translated: CASSRSDTSYEQYF.

The sample holds one count of this clone. The chain employs TRBV6-4 and TRBJ1-6; D remains ambiguous. The germline V gene has CDR1 MRHNA and CDR2 SNTAGT. The CDR3 is 14 amino acids. V was shortened by 3 bases and J by 7 bases, with 10 bases between the two germline ends. CDR3 bases: TGTGCCAGCAGTGAACATCACCCCAATTCACCCCTCCACTTT. Encoded protein: CASSEHHPNSPLHF.

The chain recombines TRBV6-5 with TRBJ2-3; 7 nucleotides agree with TRBD2. With V trimmed by 3 bases and J by 4 bases, 7 bases remained unmatched. Per the germline V gene, CDR1 is MNHEY and CDR2 is SVGAGI. CDR3 length: 15 residues. CDR3 sequence (DNA): TGTGCCAGCAGTTATCGTGTGGGAGGGGCAGATACGCAGTATTTT. This sequence encodes CASSYRVGGADTQYF.

This rearrangement joins TRBV11-2 to TRBJ2-7; D is undetermined. The CDR3 contains 15 residues. Trimming took 2 bases from V and 1 from J, leaving 12 bases between them. In germline, CDR1 is SGHAT, CDR2 FQNNGV. CDR3 coding DNA: TGTGCCAGCAGCTTACTGGCAGGTACTTCCTACGAGCAGTACTTC. Amino acids: CASSLLAGTSYEQYF.

This clone appeared a single time. The chain couples TRBV15 to TRBJ2-1; D remains ambiguous. CDR1 and CDR2 (germline): LNHNV, YYDKDF (reference sequence). The CDR3 is 17 amino acids. V was cut by 0 bases and J by 0 bases, with 12 bases left in between. The CDR3 loop reads CATSRDRVQISYNEQFF. Written as DNA, the CDR3 is TGTGCCACCAGCAGAGATCGAGTCCAAATCTCCTACAATGAGCAGTTCTTC.

V and J are TRBV27 and TRBJ2-2; 13 bases are a match to TRBD2. The CDR3 spans 19 residues. Germline-derived CDR1 and CDR2 are MNHEY and SMNVEV (reference sequence). J gave up 5 bases and V 7 bases, and 16 bases lay outside the gene matches. In nucleotides, the CDR3 is TGTGCCAGCATCCACAGGGCCGGGACTAGCGGGACTAAAACCGGGGAGCTGTTTTTT. Translating it yields CASIHRAGTSGTKTGELFF.

The CDR3 is CASSQEAGGYGYTF. The CDR3 region has the DNA TGCGCCAGCAGCCAAGAAGCCGGGGGTTATGGCTACACCTTC. V and J are TRBV4-3 and TRBJ1-2, with D perhaps matching TRBD1 (5 bases). The CDR3 sequence is 14 residues long. V was cut by 0 bases and J by 5 bases, with 10 bases left in between. Per germline, CDR1 LGHNA and CDR2 YSLEER.

This CDR3 reads CASSSTSVRGGETQYF. The CDR3 DNA follows: TGTGCCAGCAGTTCCACTAGCGTCCGGGGCGGGGAGACCCAGTACTTC. J is TRBJ2-5 and V is TRBV4-2; 7 bases are a match to TRBD2. There are 16 residues in the CDR3. The V and J ends lost 6 bases and 5 bases, in that order; junction bases with no gene match: 15. Looked up from germline, CDR1 is LGHNA and CDR2 is YNFKEQ.

The gene calls are TRBV27 and TRBJ2-3; a weak D match, TRBD1 (5 bases). Between the trimmed V and J ends, which lost 6 bases and 0 bases, there was a span of 19 bases. The CDR3 loop spans 17 amino acids. In germline, CDR1 is MNHEY, CDR2 SMNVEV (reference sequence). CDR3 bases: TGTGCCAGCAGCCCAAGAGACAGTTTAATTAGCACAGATACGCAGTATTTT. This encodes CASSPRDSLISTDTQYF.

The V and J genes are TRBV14 and TRBJ2-1; 9 positions match TRBD2. The germline CDR1 and CDR2 sequences are SGHDN and FVKESK. The CDR3 spans 14 residues. With 7 bases clipped from V and 7 bases from J, the junction kept 8 bases outside the gene matches. CDR3 sequence: CASTQSGGRNEQFF. The CDR3 DNA reads as TGTGCCAGCACCCAGAGCGGGGGGAGGAATGAGCAGTTCTTC.

This chain uses TRBV7-2 with TRBJ2-1, with D possibly TRBD2 on 5 matching bases. The CDR3 extends over 15 amino acids. Looked up from germline, CDR1 is SGHTA and CDR2 is FQGNSA. V gave up 5 bases and J gave up 2 bases, with 13 bases separating them. CDR3 residues: CASSLHLGAYNEQFF. The CDR3, as DNA: TGTGCCAGCAGCCTCCATCTCGGGGCCTACAATGAGCAGTTCTTC.

The chain combines TRBV4-1 with TRBJ2-5; possible D gene TRBD1, 5 bases. Germline V gene lookup returns CDR1 MGHRA and CDR2 YSYEKL. The V end lost 4 bases, the J end lost 4 bases, and 16 bases lay between the germline ends. CDR3 length: 15 amino acids. CDR3 in amino acids: CASSLGEQRVETQYF. The CDR3 DNA reads as TGCGCCAGCAGCCTAGGGGAACAGCGAGTAGAGACCCAGTACTTC.

The rearrangement joins TRBV10-3 to TRBJ1-4; TRBD1 matches 11 bases. Germline CDR1 reads ENHRY; CDR2 reads SYGVKD. The length of the CDR3 is 14 residues. With V trimmed by 6 bases and J by 8 bases, 5 bases remained unmatched. The DNA of the CDR3 is TGTGCCATCAGCCCCGGGACAGGGGGGGAAAAACTGTTTTTT. Protein sequence: CAISPGTGGEKLFF.

The gene calls are TRBV4-3 and TRBJ2-3; TRBD2 agrees at 9 bases. This CDR3 has 13 residues. With 8 bases clipped from V and 2 bases from J, the junction kept 2 bases outside the gene matches. Germline CDR1 reads LGHNA; CDR2 reads YSLEER. The CDR3 DNA sequence: TGCGCCAGCGGACTAGCGAACACAGATACGCAGTATTTT. It specifies CASGLANTDTQYF.

The chain combines TRBV5-6 with TRBJ1-3; TRBD1 agrees at 8 bases. CDR3 length: 16 amino acids. J gave up 4 bases and V 6 bases, and 12 bases lay outside the gene matches. Germline CDR1 reads SGHDT; CDR2 reads YYEEEE. The CDR3 bases are TGTGCCAGCATGGTAGGACAGGGCTTTGGAGGAAACACCATATATTTT. Its translation is CASMVGQGFGGNTIYF.

The chain links TRBV7-9 to TRBJ2-7, with D possibly matching TRBD2 (6 bases). The CDR3 has 13 amino acids. V was clipped by 5 bases and J by 4 bases, with 12 bases between them. In germline, CDR1 is SEHNR, CDR2 FQNEAQ (reference sequence). Here the CDR3 DNA reads TGTGCCAGCAGCGTCGGAGGGCCGTACGAGCAGTACTTC. Encoded protein: CASSVGGPYEQYF.

The chain is built from TRBV5-1 and TRBJ2-2; D is ambiguous. Germline V gives CDR1 SGHRS, CDR2 YFSETQ. The CDR3 extends over 15 amino acids. Trimming shortened V by 0 bases and J by 6 bases, and 12 bases separated the two germline ends. CDR3 in amino acids: CASSLGADPSGELFF. CDR3 nucleotides: TGCGCCAGCAGCTTGGGGGCAGACCCGTCCGGGGAGCTGTTTTTT.

Turning to this clone: Other DNA sequences in this specimen translate into the identical CDR3. The chain combines TRBV27 with TRBJ2-1, with 9 bases aligning to TRBD2. The germline CDR1 and CDR2 sequences are MNHEY and SMNVEV (reference sequence). The CDR3 contains 16 residues. Trimming cost V 5 bases and J 9 bases; bases outside gene matches: 14. The CDR3 nucleotides are TGTGCCAGCAGTCCTTTAGCGGGGGTAAAAGACGGTGAGCAGTTCTTC. Amino acid sequence: CASSPLAGVKDGEQFF.

The chain recombines TRBV12-5 with TRBJ1-6, with D possibly being TRBD1 (5 bases). Germline CDR1 reads LGHNT; CDR2 reads FRNRAP. Trimming pared 5 bases from V and 2 bases from J, leaving 7 bases between. This CDR3 spans 14 amino acids. The CDR3, as DNA: TGTGCTAGTGGTCCGGGGGCCTATAATTCACCCCTCCACTTT. It encodes CASGPGAYNSPLHF.

This chain joins TRBV2 and TRBJ2-7; the match to TRBD1 covers 10 bases. The V and J ends lost 4 bases and 0 bases, in that order; junction bases with no gene match: 0. This CDR3 has 14 amino acids. In germline, CDR1 is SNHLY, CDR2 FYNNEI. CDR3 protein: CASSGQGASYEQYF. The CDR3 coding sequence is TGTGCCAGCAGTGGACAGGGGGCCTCCTACGAGCAGTACTTC.

The gene calls are TRBV10-3 and TRBJ2-2; 15 bases are shared with TRBD2. Trimming at V came to 6 bases and at J to 4 bases, leaving 6 bases not matched to a gene. This CDR3 is built from 17 residues. The germline V gene encodes CDR1 ENHRY and CDR2 SYGVKD. CDR3 protein: CAIRPGLAGGSTGELFF. In DNA, the CDR3 is TGTGCCATCAGACCGGGACTAGCGGGAGGATCCACCGGGGAGCTGTTTTTT.

The chain uses TRBV5-4 and TRBJ1-1; D ambiguous. The CDR3 spans 13 residues. Trimming shortened V by 2 bases and J by 4 bases, and 9 bases separated the two germline ends. Germline CDR1 is SGHNT and CDR2 is YYREEE (reference sequence). The CDR3 DNA is TGTGCCAGCAGCTTTGGGAGGGCCACTGAAGCTTTCTTT. Protein sequence: CASSFGRATEAFF.